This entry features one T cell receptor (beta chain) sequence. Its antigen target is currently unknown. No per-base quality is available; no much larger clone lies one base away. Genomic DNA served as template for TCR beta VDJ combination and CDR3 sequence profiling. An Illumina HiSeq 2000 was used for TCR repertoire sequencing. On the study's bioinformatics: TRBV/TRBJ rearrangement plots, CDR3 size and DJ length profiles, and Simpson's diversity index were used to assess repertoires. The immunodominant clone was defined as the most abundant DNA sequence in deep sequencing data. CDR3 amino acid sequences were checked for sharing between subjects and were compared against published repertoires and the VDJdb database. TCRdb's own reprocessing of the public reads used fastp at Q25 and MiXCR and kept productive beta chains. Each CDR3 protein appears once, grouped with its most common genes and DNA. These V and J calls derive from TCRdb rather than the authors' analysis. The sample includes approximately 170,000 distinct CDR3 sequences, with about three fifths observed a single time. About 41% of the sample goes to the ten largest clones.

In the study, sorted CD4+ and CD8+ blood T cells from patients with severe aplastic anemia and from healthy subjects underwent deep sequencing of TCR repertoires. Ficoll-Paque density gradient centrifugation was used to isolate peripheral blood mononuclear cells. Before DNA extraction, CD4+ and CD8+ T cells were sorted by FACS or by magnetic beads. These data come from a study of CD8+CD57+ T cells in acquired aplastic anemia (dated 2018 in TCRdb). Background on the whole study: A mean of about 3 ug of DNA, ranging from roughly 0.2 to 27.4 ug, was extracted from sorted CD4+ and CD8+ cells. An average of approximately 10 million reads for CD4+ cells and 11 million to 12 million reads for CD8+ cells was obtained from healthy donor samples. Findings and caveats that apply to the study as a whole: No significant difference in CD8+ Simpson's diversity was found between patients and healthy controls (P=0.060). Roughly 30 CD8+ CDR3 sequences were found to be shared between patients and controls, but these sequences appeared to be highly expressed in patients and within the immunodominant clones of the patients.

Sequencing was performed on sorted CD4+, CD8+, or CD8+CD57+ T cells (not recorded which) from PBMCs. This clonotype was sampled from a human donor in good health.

The bases read TGTGCCAGCAGCTTAGATACTAGTTACACTCAAGAGACCCAGTACTTC. It translates to CASSLDTSYTQETQYF. Rearrangement joined TRBV7-9 to TRBJ2-5, with a tentative D gene TRBD2 over 5 matching bases. The germline V gene (reference sequence) yields SEHNR for CDR1 and FQNEAQ for CDR2. Trimming takes 1 base from V and 2 bases from J, and the germline ends sit 14 bases apart. The CDR3, from cysteine to phenylalanine, totals 16 residues. The DNA shown is the 48-base CDR3, in frame from base 1. Outside the CDR3, residues come from the reference TRBV7-9 and TRBJ2-5 proteins, so the full variable domain is: DTGVSQNPRHKITKRGQNVTFRCDPISEHNRLYWYRQTLGQGPEFLTYFQNEAQLEKSRLLSDRFSAERPKGSFSTLEIQRTEQGDSAMYLCASSLDTSYTQETQYFGPGTRLLVL.